This T cell receptor (beta chain) was documented in a study of cytomegalovirus exposure and HLA in healthy donors (dated by TCRdb to 2016 to 2017). Regarding the research as a whole: The 500 to 700 repertoires of the first cohort and the 120 validation repertoires were produced on the same platform, according to a later analysis. To predict cytomegalovirus infection status, the study combined high-throughput TCR immunosequencing, statistical association of individual TCRs with disease status, and machine learning. The study was designed to test whether signatures of past pathogen exposure could be identified by cataloging public T cell receptors. Besides the first cohort of about 730 subjects, a separate validation cohort made up of 120 different subjects was used. Results the study describes overall, beyond this receptor: It was suggested by the authors that the approach could potentially be generalized to other disease states and immunological phenotypes. Across donors, most TCR sequences were observed very rarely, whereas some public TCRs were present in many individuals. In a later analysis, TCRs clustered in the first cohort were found to also tend to co-occur in the approximately 110 validation repertoires, with 90% to 95% of cluster scores above 0. The classifier was reported to diagnose cytomegalovirus status with high specificity and sensitivity in both the original cohort and the validation cohort. A few of the identified cytomegalovirus-associated TCR beta chains were confirmed in vitro to be specific for cytomegalovirus antigens. A later analysis lacked HLA typing for the validation cohort, so it scored co-occurrence in that cohort across all 120 or so repertoires. In the study, some 180 TCR beta chains were listed as associated with cytomegalovirus.

Remarks on this clone: Its antigen is not yet known. Base qualities are missing; no much larger clone stands one base away.

Relative to germline, V is missing 5 bases and J is missing 1 base, with 13 bases of the junction outside any gene match. The germline V gene gives CDR1 as MGHRA and CDR2 as YSYEKL. The CDR3 runs 17 residues from the cysteine to the phenylalanine. Of the read, only the CDR3 DNA is kept; its 51 bases are in frame from base 1. The donors belonged to the validation cohort of around 130 subjects, which was separate from the 666-subject first cohort. Library preparation employed the immunoSEQ multiplex PCR assay. The study's processing was this. To diagnose cytomegalovirus status from the catalog of TCR beta chain sequences, a statistical classification framework was built. The source is immuneACCESS, and TCRdb retained only in-frame sequences with V and J called. Part of the clones is not carried over; for the studies checked, unresolved V genes explain less than half of this, and the remainder is unexplained. V, J and clone size were drawn from that table, and D and trimming were deduced from the DNA. The table for this sample lists roughly 130,000 clones; around nine tenths of them were counted only once. The ten biggest clones cover 1.2% to 1.5% of the sample.

This TCR was recovered from a man younger than 45 in good health and CMV-seronegative. Sequences were obtained from PBMCs. The sequence links TRBV4-1 to TRBJ1-1, with TRBD1 matching 7 junction bases. The CDR3 protein: CASSFHLQGTPNTEAFF. The DNA sequence reads TGCGCCAGCAGCTTTCATTTACAGGGGACTCCGAACACTGAAGCTTTCTTT.